The entry below describes one T cell receptor beta chain. These data belong to a study of technical replicates of blood from several donors. Trimming took off 2 bases at V and 3 bases at J, with 14 bases between the two ends. Germline CDR1 MDHEN, CDR2 SYDVKM. The CDR3 has 16 residues. Data came from immunoSEQ multiplex PCR; TCRdb stores just in-frame clones and leaves some out. The sample records approximately 70,000 clones, 92% being singletons. The chain combines TRBV28 with TRBJ2-1; a possible D gene is TRBD1 (6 bases). The material sequenced was T cells isolated from PBMCs. This TCR was sampled from a human donor in good health. In nucleotides, the CDR3 is TGTGCCAGCAGTTTAAGGGGCAGGGACAACTACAATGAGCAGTTCTTC. Translated: CASSLRGRDNYNEQFF.